This T cell receptor (beta chain) was profiled in a study of preoperative IRX-2 immunotherapy in early breast cancer. The CDR3 length is 21 residues. Method: immunoSEQ multiplex PCR; TCRdb's copy keeps in-frame clones and lacks some. This table has some 19,000 clones, approximately 80% appearing once. The treatment: preoperative locoregional IRX-2 cytokine immunotherapy. Patients received preoperative, locoregional IRX-2 cytokine immunotherapy in a phase Ib study. Here the sequenced sample was lymph node tissue, taken after IRX-2 immunotherapy. This chain uses TRBV1 with TRBJ2-3; the table's D call, TRBD2, was not checked against the DNA. TRBV1 is a known pseudogene. The source is a human donor with breast cancer. CDR3 residues: CTSSQERELAGTRAGADTQYF. CDR3 sequence (DNA): TGCACCAGCAGCCAAGAAAGGGAGCTAGCGGGAACCCGGGCGGGGGCAGATACGCAGTATTTT.